This TCR beta chain came from a study of CD8+CD57+ T cells in acquired aplastic anemia. According to the study, genomic DNA was the template for TCR beta VDJ and CDR3 profiling. One entry per CDR3 protein, called by TCRdb with MiXCR from the reads. The sample has 200,000 to 250,000 distinct CDR3 sequences, about 60% seen once. Sequencing involved patients with CD8+CD57+ cell expansion previously shown by flow cytometry. This clonotype has more than one count but fewer than ten. J lost 7 bases, V lost 7 bases, and 6 bases had no gene match. The CDR3 totals 13 residues. Germline V gene sequence: CDR1 SGHRS, CDR2 YFSETQ.

The sequence derives from a human donor with aplastic anemia. V is TRBV5-1 and J is TRBJ2-1, with 9 bases matching TRBD1. Sequencing was done on a sample of sorted CD4+, CD8+, or CD8+CD57+ T cells (not recorded which) from PBMCs. The CDR3 protein is CASSRTGDNEQFF. CDR3 DNA sequence: TGCGCCAGCTCTAGGACAGGGGATAATGAGCAGTTCTTC.